This TCR beta chain was recovered during a study of T-cell reconstitution after alpha-beta-depleted transplantation in children. Study-level findings and limits: The study traced high day-60 TCRbeta diversity in some patients to surviving recipient T cells and thymic progenitors. T-cell counts and diversity were attributed mostly to newly produced T cells one year after transplant. About two months after transplant, alpha-beta T cells reportedly came from several hundred expanded graft clones.

Unique molecular identifiers tagged the TCRbeta library. One entry per CDR3 protein results from TCRdb running MiXCR on the PCR reads. The sample records almost 500,000 distinct CDR3 sequences, about 11% being singletons. Trimming removed 3 bases from V and 0 bases from J; junction bases left unmatched: 7. CDR1 and CDR2 from the germline V gene are LGHNA and YSLEER. There are 17 residues in the CDR3. This clonotype was counted only a few times. Its antigen is as yet unknown. Sequenced material: PBMCs, taken before TCRalphabeta/CD19-depleted stem cell transplant. V and J are TRBV4-3 and TRBJ2-1, with TRBD2 matching 8 bases. The receptor comes from a child aged 2 to 9 with inherited bone marrow failure, due to receive a stem cell transplant. The DNA for the CDR3 is TGCGCCAGCAGCCAGTCACTAGCGGTTAGCTCCTACAATGAGCAGTTCTTC. Its protein is CASSQSLAVSSYNEQFF.